This is a list of T cell receptor beta chains from one sample in a study of cytomegalovirus exposure and HLA in healthy donors. The data were produced by immunoSEQ multiplex PCR, yet TCRdb's version contains in-frame clones alone and is incomplete. The data show approximately 110,000 clones, with around 80% seen just once and less than 1.1% held by the top ten. Material for sequencing was PBMCs. Receptors were obtained from a woman younger than 45 in good health and CMV-seronegative. Each CDR3 is given with its conserved first and last residue. The D gene is left open where the match is weak. Size values are once, few and many counts, or a class for expanded clones, and some rows have none.

abundance	d_gene	len	v_gene	j_gene	CDR3aa	CDR3nt
-	TRBD2	17	TRBV7-8	TRBJ2-3	CASSSYLERGAQDTQYF	TGTGCCAGCAGCTCCTACTTGGAGCGGGGAGCGCAGGATACGCAGTATTTT
-	-	14	TRBV6-1	TRBJ1-5	CAPSIQGRNQPQHF	TGTGCCCCGAGTATACAGGGTAGGAATCAGCCCCAGCATTTT
-	-	11	TRBV5-1	TRBJ2-7	CASSLESKQYF	TGCGCCAGCAGCTTGGAAAGCAAGCAGTACTTC
-	-	15	TRBV7-2	TRBJ2-7	CASSFGGTSSYEQYF	TGTGCCAGCAGCTTTGGGGGGACGAGCTCCTACGAGCAGTACTTC
-	TRBD1	14	TRBV30	TRBJ2-7	CAWSAGQGVYEQYF	TGTGCCTGGAGTGCCGGACAGGGGGTATACGAGCAGTACTTC
-	-	13	TRBV11-3	TRBJ1-4	CASSLGGREKLFF	TGTGCCAGCAGCTTAGGGGGCCGCGAAAAACTGTTTTTT
-	-	13	TRBV7-2	TRBJ2-1	CASSLSSSVRQFF	TGTGCCAGCAGCCTCAGCTCTAGCGTTAGGCAGTTCTTC
-	TRBD2	15	TRBV10-1	TRBJ2-3	CASSPSGGAGDTQYF	TGCGCCAGCAGTCCGAGCGGGGGGGCTGGAGATACGCAGTATTTT
-	-	14	TRBV11-2	TRBJ2-3	CASSGGTELDTQYF	TGTGCCAGCAGCGGGGGGACAGAACTAGATACGCAGTATTTT
-	TRBD2	20	TRBV5-4	TRBJ2-2	CASSFEPLTSGRAATGELFF	TGTGCCAGCAGCTTCGAGCCACTGACTAGCGGGAGAGCGGCCACCGGGGAGCTGTTTTTT
-	-	15	TRBV5-8	TRBJ1-1	CASSSQDSGNTEAFF	TGTGCCAGCAGCTCCCAAGACTCGGGGAACACTGAAGCTTTCTTT
-	-	13	TRBV5-1	TRBJ2-1	CASSLNSYNEQFF	TGCGCCAGCAGCTTAAACAGCTACAATGAGCAGTTCTTC
-	-	14	TRBV7-2	TRBJ2-2	CASSASTYTGELFF	TGTGCCAGCAGCGCCAGTACCTACACCGGGGAGCTGTTTTTT
few	TRBD2	17	TRBV9	TRBJ2-1	CASSFWTSGSSYNEQFF	TGTGCCAGCAGCTTTTGGACTAGCGGTAGCTCCTACAATGAGCAGTTCTTC
-	-	12	TRBV7-9	TRBJ2-7	CASSSQGYEQYF	TGTGCCAGCAGCTCCCAGGGATACGAGCAGTACTTC
few	-	16	TRBV5-1	TRBJ1-4	CASSSGGLSTNEKLFF	TGCGCCAGCTCTTCAGGTGGGCTTTCAACTAATGAAAAACTGTTTTTT
-	-	12	TRBV11-2	TRBJ2-1	CASSLGAVTQFF	TGTGCCAGCAGCTTAGGTGCGGTAACGCAGTTCTTC
-	TRBD2	14	TRBV5-1	TRBJ2-3	CASSLSGGVDTQYF	TGCGCCAGCAGCCTTAGCGGGGGGGTGGATACGCAGTATTTT
-	-	14	TRBV13	TRBJ2-7	CASRDRTGSYEQYF	TGTGCCAGCAGGGATCGAACCGGGTCCTACGAGCAGTACTTC
-	TRBD1	16	TRBV7-2	TRBJ2-4	CASSLSGPGQQNIQYF	TGTGCCAGCAGCTTATCCGGCCCGGGACAGCAAAACATTCAGTACTTC
-	-	13	TRBV13	TRBJ2-5	CASSLQQKETQYF	TGTGCCAGCAGCTTACAACAGAAAGAGACCCAGTACTTC
-	TRBD2	17	TRBV7-8	TRBJ2-3	CASSRRLAGGNTDTQYF	TGTGCCAGCAGCCGCCGACTAGCGGGAGGGAACACAGATACGCAGTATTTT